This TCR beta chain was sequenced for a study of molecular identifiers for immune sequencing clone quantification. CDR1 is SGHDN and CDR2 is FVKESK in the germline V gene. The CDR3 spans 15 residues. Trimming shortened V by 1 base and J by 6 bases, and 14 bases separated the two germline ends. Source material for naive CD8 libraries was roughly 17,000 to 1,100,000 sorted cells, with 10%, 30% or 50% RNA. This clonotype was detected many times. TCRdb passed the PCR reads through MiXCR, listing each CDR3 protein once. Among about 630,000 distinct CDR3 sequences listed, roughly 27% were seen once. Sequenced sample: naive CD8+ T cells from blood, with Jurkat cell RNA spiked in. Subset given: FACS-sorted CD8+CD4-CCR7+CD45RA+ naive T cells. The TCR originated in a human donor in good health. Some libraries in this study had Jurkat cell RNA spiked in. The rearrangement uses TRBV14 and TRBJ2-3; no reliable D call. The CDR3 region is CASSQVAGIADTQYF. The DNA of the CDR3 is TGTGCCAGCAGCCAAGTCGCAGGAATTGCGGATACGCAGTATTTT.